The source of this TCR beta chain is a study of shared clonotypes between healthy human individuals. General study results and limits: The study found about 5% of naive CD4 clonotypes shared across several donors. Clonotypes shared by all four donors outscored non-shared clonotypes in generation probability.

Assay used: immunoSEQ multiplex PCR; TCRdb lists only in-frame clones, some missing. The repertoire holds more than 850,000 clones, 75% to 80% seen once, with 0.5% to 0.6% in the top ten. For this clone: Its antigen is undetermined.

Looked up from germline, CDR1 is LNHDA and CDR2 is SQIVND (reference sequence). V dropped 4 bases and J dropped 4 bases, with 10 bases sitting between them. The CDR3 length is 13 residues. The genes are TRBV19 and TRBJ2-5; D possibly corresponds to TRBD2 (6 bases). The sequence came from a man aged 18 to 30 in good health. Some clones in this sample may be carry-over from other donors' samples. Sequencing was carried out using memory CD4+ T cells from PBMCs. Stated subset: CD45RA-negative fraction. As DNA, the CDR3 is TGTGCCAGTAGTAGGGGGGTCTCAGAGACCCAGTACTTC. Translated, it gives CASSRGVSETQYF.